This passage covers 12 T cell receptor beta chains from one sample sequenced in a study of molecular identifiers for immune sequencing clone quantification. Via MiXCR, TCRdb re-called the PCR reads, giving one row per CDR3 protein. The repertoire holds hundreds of thousands of distinct CDR3 sequences, with 20% to 25% as singletons. Sequencing was performed on naive CD8+ T cells from blood, with Jurkat cell RNA spiked in. Documented subset: FACS-sorted CD8+CD4-CCR7+CD45RA+ naive T cells. The receptors come from a human donor in good health. Some libraries in this study had Jurkat cell RNA spiked in.

This clonotype occurred once. The rearrangement joins TRBV2 to TRBJ2-1; 7 nucleotides match TRBD2. The CDR3 contains 16 residues. The junction had 6 bases not matched to a gene; V was cut back by 1 base and J by 3 bases. CDR1 is SNHLY and CDR2 is FYNNEI in the germline V gene. The CDR3 loop reads CASSEGVSGLYNEQFF. The CDR3 nucleotides are TGTGCCAGCAGTGAAGGGGTTAGCGGGCTCTACAATGAGCAGTTCTTC. The complete variable domain, with remaining parts taken from reference TRBV2 and TRBJ2-1, reads EPEVTQTPSHQVTQMGQEVILRCVPISNHLYFYWYRQILGQKVEFLVSFYNNEISEKSEIFDDQFSVERPDGSNFTLKIRSTKLEDSAMYFCASSEGVSGLYNEQFFGPGTRLTVL.

As regards this clonotype: A much larger clone differs from this one at a single base, so this may be a read error. The conserved closing phenylalanine or tryptophan is absent in this CDR3, likely reflecting a read error. The V and J genes are TRBV2 and TRBJ1-2; 10 nucleotides align to TRBD1. The CDR3 is 17 amino acids. V shed 0 bases and J 4 bases; nucleotides not matched to a gene: 8. Germline assignment: CDR1 SNHLY and CDR2 FYNNEI. The CDR3 loop reads CASSEALGQGVFYGYTS. CDR3 DNA: TGTGCCAGCAGTGAAGCGCTTGGACAGGGGGTTTTCTATGGCTACACCTCC.

Concerning this clonotype: One end of the junction is discordant with germline, which a read error may explain. The gene calls are TRBV14 and TRBJ1-4; 9 bases are a match to TRBD1. This CDR3 is 15 amino acids long. Germline CDR1 SGHDN, CDR2 FVKESK. In DNA form, the CDR3 reads TGTGCCAGCAGCCAAACCGGACAGGGGCGGGAAAAACTGCTTTTT. It encodes CASSQTGQGREKLLF.

In its sample, this clonotype was seen once. A much bigger clone sits one base away, suggesting this may be a read error. This chain connects TRBV4-1 to TRBJ2-3; 7 bases are shared with TRBD1. Germline trimming cut 1 base from V and 6 bases from J; bases unmatched to any gene: 19. Germline assignment: CDR1 MGHRA and CDR2 YSYEKL. The CDR3 loop spans 19 amino acids. The CDR3 nucleotides read TGCGCCAGCAGCCAAGGCTCCCCGTTGGCTAGCAGGGGGACGGATACGCAGTATTTT. The encoded protein is CASSQGSPLASRGTDTQYF.

This clonotype was picked up a small number of times. This sequence joins TRBV19 and TRBJ1-1; D is uncertain. V lost 3 bases, J lost 6 bases, and 17 bases lay in between. Germline V CDR1 and CDR2: LNHDA, SQIVND (reference sequence). This CDR3 is built from 15 residues. The CDR3 reads CASSMGTRGVPEAFF. CDR3 nucleotide sequence: TGTGCCAGTAGTATGGGAACCCGTGGTGTCCCTGAAGCTTTCTTT.

As concerns this clonotype: Just one base apart from a much larger clone, this may be a read error. V and J are TRBV20-1 and TRBJ2-1, with a tentative D call TRBD2 (6 bases). The CDR3 extends over 14 amino acids. Germline values: CDR1 DFQATT, CDR2 SNEGSKA (reference sequence). CDR3 bases: TGCGGTGCAATAGCCGTGGGGGGTTACAATGAGCAGTTCTTC. It translates to CGAIAVGGYNEQFF.

Many counts were recorded for this clonotype. This chain joins TRBV20-1 and TRBJ2-3; TRBD2 is a possible D gene (6 bases). V was shortened by 3 bases and J by 6 bases, with 10 bases between the two germline ends. Germline loops: CDR1 DFQATT, CDR2 SNEGSKA (reference sequence). This CDR3 is 12 amino acids long. As DNA, the CDR3 is TGCAGTGCTAGCCGGGAGTCGGATACGCAGTATTTT. It translates to CSASRESDTQYF.

This clonotype was seen ten or more times. The gene calls are TRBV28 and TRBJ2-7; no clear D. The CDR3 length is 14 residues. Trimming left V 8 bases short and J 3 bases short, with 17 bases between. CDR1 MDHEN and CDR2 SYDVKM come from the germline V gene. DNA of the CDR3: TGTGCCAGCGAGAAGGACGACGTTGTCTACGAGCAGTACTTC. Encoded protein: CASEKDDVVYEQYF.

This clonotype was observed at least ten times. The gene calls are TRBV12-3 or TRBV12-4 and TRBJ2-7; D is perhaps TRBD1 (6 bases). Trimming pared 2 bases from V and 4 bases from J, leaving 15 bases between. This CDR3 is built from 15 residues. CDR3 residues: CASSLSSEGGYEQYF. The CDR3 bases are TGTGCCAGCAGTTTATCCTCTGAAGGGGGTTACGAGCAGTACTTC.

As regards this clonotype: This clone may be a read error of a much larger clone one base away. The chain employs TRBV4-3 and TRBJ2-7; D might be TRBD2 (5 bases). Germline assignment: CDR1 LGHNA and CDR2 YSLEER. This CDR3 is 15 amino acids long. CDR3: CASIQDRGASYEQYF. The CDR3 region has the DNA TGCGCCAGCATCCAAGATCGGGGAGCCTCCTACGAGCAGTACTTC.

Note on this clonotype: A much larger clone differs by one base, so this may be a read error. The chain links TRBV4-2 to TRBJ2-7; 7 nucleotides line up with TRBD1. The germline V gene has CDR1 LGHNA and CDR2 YNFKEQ. This CDR3 has 16 residues. The CDR3 here is CASSPKGAVSTYERYF. In DNA form, the CDR3 reads TGTGCCAGCAGCCCGAAGGGGGCCGTCTCTACCTACGAGCGGTACTTC.

This chain joins TRBV7-9 and TRBJ1-6; D gene ambiguous. CDR3 length: 12 amino acids. From germline, CDR1 is SEHNR and CDR2 FQNEAQ (reference sequence). Trimming removed 1 base from V and 10 bases from J, with 5 bases in between. The CDR3 reads CASSLESSPLHF. The CDR3 bases are TGTGCCAGCAGCTTAGAATCCTCACCCCTCCACTTT.